This T cell receptor (beta chain) was documented in a study of T cell changes during pregnancy in multiple sclerosis (dated by TCRdb to between 2018 and 2020). In the study overall: In women with multiple sclerosis, the researchers looked at how the T cell repertoire shifted as pregnancy progressed.

The library was made by the immunoSEQ multiplex PCR assay. Not all clones reach the TCRdb copy of this immuneACCESS table, which keeps in-frame sequences only. Checked studies attribute under half of the gap to unresolved V genes and leave the rest unexplained. The sample table lists 50,000 or so clones, over 85% of them with a count of one. Under 4.5% of the sample is taken by the ten largest. In this sample, this clone turned up once. No cognate antigen has been identified for it. No per-base quality is available; no much larger clone lies one base away. There are 15 amino acids in the CDR3, from cysteine to phenylalanine inclusive. Left in the record is the CDR3 DNA by itself, 45 bases read in frame from the first base. Between the V and J ends, shortened by 5 bases and 2 bases respectively, the junction contains 17 bases. CDR1 is given as SGHDT and CDR2 as YYEEEE, both from the germline V gene.

The TCR originated in a female donor with multiple sclerosis, enrolled in a pregnancy study. The sequence links TRBV5-6 to TRBJ2-7, with no reliable assignment of the D segment. The specimen was CD8+ T cells from peripheral blood mononuclear cells, collected after pregnancy. The bases are TGTGCCAGCAGTCCCGGAGTAAAACCGACCTACGAGCAGTACTTC. This is translated as CASSPGVKPTYEQYF.